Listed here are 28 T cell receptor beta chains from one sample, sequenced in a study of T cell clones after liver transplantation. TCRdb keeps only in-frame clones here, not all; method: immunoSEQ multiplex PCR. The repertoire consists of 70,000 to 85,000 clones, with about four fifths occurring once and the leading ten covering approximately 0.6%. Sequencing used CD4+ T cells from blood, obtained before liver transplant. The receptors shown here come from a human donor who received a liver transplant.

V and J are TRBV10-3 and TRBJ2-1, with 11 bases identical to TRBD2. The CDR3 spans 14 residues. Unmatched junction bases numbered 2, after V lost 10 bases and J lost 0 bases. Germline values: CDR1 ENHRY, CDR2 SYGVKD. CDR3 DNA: TGTGCCACTACTAGCGGGAGCTCCTACAATGAGCAGTTCTTC. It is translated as CATTSGSSYNEQFF.

The CDR3 DNA reads as TGTGCCAGCAGCTTAACTTGGAGGAGCGGCGTCGCCTACGAGCAGTACTTC. Translated, it gives CASSLTWRSGVAYEQYF. The genes are TRBV7-2 and TRBJ2-7; TRBD2 is a possible D gene (5 bases). Germline V gene lookup returns CDR1 SGHTA and CDR2 FQGNSA. V was shortened by 2 bases and J by 2 bases, with 19 bases between the two germline ends. The CDR3 length is 17 residues.

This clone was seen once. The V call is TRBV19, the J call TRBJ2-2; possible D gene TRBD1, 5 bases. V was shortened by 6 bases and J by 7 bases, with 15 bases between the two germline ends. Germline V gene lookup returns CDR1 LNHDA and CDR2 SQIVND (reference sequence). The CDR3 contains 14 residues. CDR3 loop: CASRTQPGFGELFF. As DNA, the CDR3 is TGTGCCAGTAGGACACAACCAGGGTTCGGGGAGCTGTTTTTT.

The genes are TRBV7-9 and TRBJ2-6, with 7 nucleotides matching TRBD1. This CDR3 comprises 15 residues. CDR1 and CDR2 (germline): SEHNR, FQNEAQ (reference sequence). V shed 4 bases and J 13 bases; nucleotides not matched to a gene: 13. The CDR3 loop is CASSSGTADDGVLTF. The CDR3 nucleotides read TGTGCCAGCAGCTCCGGGACAGCGGACGACGGGGTCCTGACTTTC.

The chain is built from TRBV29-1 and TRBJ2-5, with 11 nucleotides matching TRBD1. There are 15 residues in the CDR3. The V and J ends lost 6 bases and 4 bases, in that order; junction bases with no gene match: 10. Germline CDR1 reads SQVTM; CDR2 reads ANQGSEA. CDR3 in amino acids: CSVDTRDRGRETQYF. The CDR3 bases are TGCAGCGTCGACACCCGGGACAGGGGGAGAGAGACCCAGTACTTC.

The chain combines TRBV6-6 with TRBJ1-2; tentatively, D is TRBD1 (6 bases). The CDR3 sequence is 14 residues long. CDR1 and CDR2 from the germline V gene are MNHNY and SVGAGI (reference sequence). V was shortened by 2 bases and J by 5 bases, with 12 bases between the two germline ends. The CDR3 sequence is CASSYDAGAYGYTF. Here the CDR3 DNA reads TGTGCCAGCAGTTACGACGCAGGGGCTTATGGCTACACCTTC.

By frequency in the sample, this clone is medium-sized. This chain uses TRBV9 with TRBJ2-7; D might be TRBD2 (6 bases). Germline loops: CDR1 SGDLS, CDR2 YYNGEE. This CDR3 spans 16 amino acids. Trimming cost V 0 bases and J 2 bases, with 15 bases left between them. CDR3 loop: CASSVAVGGSAYEQYF. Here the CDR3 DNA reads TGTGCCAGCAGCGTAGCGGTGGGGGGTTCTGCCTACGAGCAGTACTTC.

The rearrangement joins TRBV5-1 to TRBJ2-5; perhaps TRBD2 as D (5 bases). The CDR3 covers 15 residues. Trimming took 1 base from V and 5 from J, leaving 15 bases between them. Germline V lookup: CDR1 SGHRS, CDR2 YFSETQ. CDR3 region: CASSLIGASGETQYF. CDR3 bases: TGCGCCAGCAGCTTGATAGGTGCGTCGGGGGAGACCCAGTACTTC.

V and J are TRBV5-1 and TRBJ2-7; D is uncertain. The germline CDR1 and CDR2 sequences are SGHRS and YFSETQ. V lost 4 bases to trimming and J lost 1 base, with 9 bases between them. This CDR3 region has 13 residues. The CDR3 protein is CASSLGFSYEQYF. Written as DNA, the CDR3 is TGCGCCAGCAGCCTCGGGTTTTCCTACGAGCAGTACTTC.

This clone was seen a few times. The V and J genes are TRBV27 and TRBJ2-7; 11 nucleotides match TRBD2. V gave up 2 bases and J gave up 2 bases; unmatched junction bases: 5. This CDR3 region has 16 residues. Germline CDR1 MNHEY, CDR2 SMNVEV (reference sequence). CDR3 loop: CASSLKLAGATYEQYF. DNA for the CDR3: TGTGCCAGCAGTTTAAAACTAGCGGGAGCCACCTACGAGCAGTACTTC.

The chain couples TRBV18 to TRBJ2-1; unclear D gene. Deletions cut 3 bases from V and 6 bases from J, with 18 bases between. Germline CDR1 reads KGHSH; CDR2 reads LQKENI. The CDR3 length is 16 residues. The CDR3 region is CASSPNHVSLGNEQFF. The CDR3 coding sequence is TGTGCCAGCTCACCCAATCATGTCAGTTTGGGCAATGAGCAGTTCTTC.

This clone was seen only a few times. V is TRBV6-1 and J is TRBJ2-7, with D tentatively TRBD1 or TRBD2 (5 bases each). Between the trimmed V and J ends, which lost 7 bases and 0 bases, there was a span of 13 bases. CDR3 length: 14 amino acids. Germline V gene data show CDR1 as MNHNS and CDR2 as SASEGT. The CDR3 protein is CASITGAVSYEQYF. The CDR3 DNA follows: TGTGCCAGCATTACCGGGGCGGTCTCCTACGAGCAGTACTTC.

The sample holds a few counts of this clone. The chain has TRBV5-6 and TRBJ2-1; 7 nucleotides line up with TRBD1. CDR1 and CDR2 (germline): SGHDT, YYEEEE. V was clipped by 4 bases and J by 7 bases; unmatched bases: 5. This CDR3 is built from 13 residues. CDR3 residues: CASSLIQGNEQFF. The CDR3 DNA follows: TGTGCCAGCAGCCTCATACAGGGGAATGAGCAGTTCTTC.

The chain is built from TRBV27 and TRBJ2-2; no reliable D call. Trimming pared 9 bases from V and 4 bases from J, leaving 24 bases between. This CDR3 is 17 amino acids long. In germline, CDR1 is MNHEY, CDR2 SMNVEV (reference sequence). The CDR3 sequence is CARPPPTPGRGTGELFF. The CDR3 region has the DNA TGTGCCAGGCCCCCTCCAACCCCCGGCCGAGGCACCGGGGAGCTGTTTTTT.

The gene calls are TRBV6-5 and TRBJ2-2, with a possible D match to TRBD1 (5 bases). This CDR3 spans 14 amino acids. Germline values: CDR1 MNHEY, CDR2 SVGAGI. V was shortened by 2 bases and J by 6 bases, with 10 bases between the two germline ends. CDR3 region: CASSYDGRAGELFF. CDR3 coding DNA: TGTGCCAGCAGTTACGACGGCAGGGCCGGGGAGCTGTTTTTT.

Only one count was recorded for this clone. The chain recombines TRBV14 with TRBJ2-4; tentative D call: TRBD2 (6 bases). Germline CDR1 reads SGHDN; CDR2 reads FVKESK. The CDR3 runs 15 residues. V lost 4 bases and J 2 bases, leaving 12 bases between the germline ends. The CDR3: CASSLGAGTKNIQYF. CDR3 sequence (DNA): TGTGCCAGCAGCCTTGGGGCGGGGACCAAAAACATTCAGTACTTC.

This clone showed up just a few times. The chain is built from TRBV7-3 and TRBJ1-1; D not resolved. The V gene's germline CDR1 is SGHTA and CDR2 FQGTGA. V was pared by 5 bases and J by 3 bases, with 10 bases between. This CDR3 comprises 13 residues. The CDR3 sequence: CASSPTVDTEAFF. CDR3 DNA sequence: TGTGCCAGCAGCCCGACTGTGGACACTGAAGCTTTCTTT.

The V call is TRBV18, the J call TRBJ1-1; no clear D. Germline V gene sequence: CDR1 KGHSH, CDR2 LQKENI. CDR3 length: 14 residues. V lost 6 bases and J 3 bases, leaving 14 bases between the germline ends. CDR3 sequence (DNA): TGTGCCAGCTCCACTTATGGTCCGGACACTGAAGCTTTCTTT. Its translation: CASSTYGPDTEAFF.

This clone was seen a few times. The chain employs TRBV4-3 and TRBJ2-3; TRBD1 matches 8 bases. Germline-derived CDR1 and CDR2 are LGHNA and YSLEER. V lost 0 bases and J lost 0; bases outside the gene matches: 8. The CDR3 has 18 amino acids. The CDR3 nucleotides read TGCGCCAGCAGCCAAGATCTCCCCAGGGGGCGCAGCACAGATACGCAGTATTTT. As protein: CASSQDLPRGRSTDTQYF.

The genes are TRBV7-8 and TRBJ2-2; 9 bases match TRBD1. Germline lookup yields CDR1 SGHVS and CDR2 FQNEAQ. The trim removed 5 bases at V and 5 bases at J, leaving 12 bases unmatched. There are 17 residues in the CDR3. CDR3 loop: CASSPQSWGQGTGELFF. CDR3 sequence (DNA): TGTGCCAGCAGCCCGCAAAGCTGGGGACAGGGAACCGGGGAGCTGTTTTTT.

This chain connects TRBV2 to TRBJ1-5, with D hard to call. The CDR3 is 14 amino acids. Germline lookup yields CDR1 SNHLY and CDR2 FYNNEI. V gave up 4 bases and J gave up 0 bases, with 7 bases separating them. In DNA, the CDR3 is TGTGCCAGCAGTGCACCGCGTAGCAATCAGCCCCAGCATTTT. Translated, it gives CASSAPRSNQPQHF.

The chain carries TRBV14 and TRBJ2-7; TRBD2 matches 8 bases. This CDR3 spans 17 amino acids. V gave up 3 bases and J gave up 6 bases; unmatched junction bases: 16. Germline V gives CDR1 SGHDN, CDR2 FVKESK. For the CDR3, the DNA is TGTGCCAGCAGCCAGAGAACCGGGACTAGGAAATGGCGCGAGCAGTACTTC. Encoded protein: CASSQRTGTRKWREQYF.

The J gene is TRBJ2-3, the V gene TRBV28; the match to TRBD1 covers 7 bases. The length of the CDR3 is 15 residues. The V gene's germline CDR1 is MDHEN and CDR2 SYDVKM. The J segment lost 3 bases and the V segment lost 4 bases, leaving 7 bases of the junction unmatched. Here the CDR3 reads CASSSSGGMTDTQYF. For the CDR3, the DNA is TGTGCCAGCAGTTCCTCAGGGGGTATGACAGATACGCAGTATTTT.

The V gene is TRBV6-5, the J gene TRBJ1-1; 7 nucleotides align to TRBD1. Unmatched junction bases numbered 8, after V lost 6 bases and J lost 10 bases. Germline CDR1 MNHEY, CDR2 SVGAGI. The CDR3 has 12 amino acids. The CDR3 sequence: CASRGTAKGAFF. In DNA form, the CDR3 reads TGTGCCAGCAGGGGGACAGCCAAAGGAGCTTTCTTT.

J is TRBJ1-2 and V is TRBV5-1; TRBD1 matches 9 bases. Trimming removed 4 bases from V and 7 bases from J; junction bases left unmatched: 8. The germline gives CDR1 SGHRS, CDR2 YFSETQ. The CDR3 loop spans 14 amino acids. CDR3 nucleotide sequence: TGCGCCAGCAGCCCGGGACAGGGAATAGTTGGCTACACCTTC. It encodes CASSPGQGIVGYTF.

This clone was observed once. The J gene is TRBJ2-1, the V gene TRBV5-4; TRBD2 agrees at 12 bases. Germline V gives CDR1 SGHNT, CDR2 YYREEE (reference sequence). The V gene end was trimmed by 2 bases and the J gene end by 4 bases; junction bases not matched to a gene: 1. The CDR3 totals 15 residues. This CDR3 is CASSFGTSGYNEQFF. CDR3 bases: TGTGCCAGCAGCTTCGGGACTAGCGGGTACAATGAGCAGTTCTTC.

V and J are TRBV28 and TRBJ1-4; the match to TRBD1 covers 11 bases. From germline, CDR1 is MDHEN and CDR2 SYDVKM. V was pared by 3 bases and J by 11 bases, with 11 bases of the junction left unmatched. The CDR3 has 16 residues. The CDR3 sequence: CASSLGQGDLRGKLFF. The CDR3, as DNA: TGTGCCAGCAGTTTGGGACAGGGGGATCTTCGGGGGAAACTGTTTTTT.

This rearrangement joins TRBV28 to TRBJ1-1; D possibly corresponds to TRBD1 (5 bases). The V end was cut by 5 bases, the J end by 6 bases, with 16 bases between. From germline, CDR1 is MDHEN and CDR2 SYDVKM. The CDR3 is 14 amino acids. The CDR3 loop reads CASSPTGGRAEAFF. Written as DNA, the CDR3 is TGTGCCAGCAGTCCGACCGGGGGACGCGCTGAAGCTTTCTTT.